The 20 T cell receptor beta chains given below trace back to one sample, sequenced in a study of vaccination effects on CD4 cells after COVID-19 (dated by TCRdb to between 2020 and 2023). Library method: the immunoSEQ multiplex PCR assay. As stored in TCRdb, this immuneACCESS dataset retains in-frame rearrangements with V and J assigned. A fraction of the clones does not appear; measured against another copy, unresolved V genes explain less than half of the discrepancy, and the remainder lacks a known reason. The sample has roughly 42,000 clones on record, approximately 80% of them singletons. About 3.1% of the sample lies in the top ten. These receptors lack a known antigen. The ViraFEST assay stimulated PBMC with viral peptide pools and then used TCR sequencing to identify antigen-specific CD4+ T cell clonotypes by expansion. After less than 13 days of culture, CD4+ T cells were isolated with the EasySep CD4+ T cell isolation kit. The absence of prior SARS-CoV-2 infection in healthy vaccine recipients was confirmed by negative nucleocapsid antibodies before and after vaccination.

Sequencing was performed on CD4+ T cells from PBMCs cultured with HCoV-NL63 spike peptides, taken before COVID-19 vaccination. The cell subset or site tag for this specimen amounts to: HCoV-NL63 spike overlapping peptide pool stimulation. The receptors originated from a human donor who received a COVID-19 vaccine.

This clone has just one count. The chain links TRBV18 to TRBJ1-6, with 7 bases fitting TRBD1. This CDR3 spans 15 amino acids. Germline CDR1 is KGHSH and CDR2 is LQKENI. Germline trimming cut 1 base from V and 6 bases from J; bases unmatched to any gene: 3. CDR3 protein: CASSPQGAGNSPLHF. CDR3 bases: TGTGCCAGCTCACCACAGGGGGCTGGTAATTCACCCCTCCACTTT.

This clone was seen only once. V is TRBV28 and J is TRBJ2-5, with D perhaps TRBD1 (5 bases). The CDR3 consists of 13 residues. The V end was cut by 2 bases, the J end by 4 bases, with 8 bases between. Germline CDR1 and CDR2: MDHEN and SYDVKM. CDR3 loop: CASSLAGPETQYF. CDR3 in DNA: TGTGCCAGCAGTTTAGCAGGGCCAGAGACCCAGTACTTC.

The J gene is TRBJ2-3, the V gene TRBV5-1; 10 nucleotides match TRBD2. The V segment lost 0 bases and the J segment 0 bases; nucleotides outside the gene matches: 10. CDR3 length equals 19 residues. Germline values: CDR1 SGHRS, CDR2 YFSETQ. The CDR3 here is CASSLALIAGGLSTDTQYF. DNA of the CDR3: TGCGCCAGCAGCTTGGCCCTAATAGCGGGGGGACTAAGCACAGATACGCAGTATTTT.

This clone has a handful of counts. This rearrangement joins TRBV12-3 or TRBV12-4 to TRBJ1-1, with D hard to call. The CDR3 is made up of 13 amino acids. Trimming pared 1 base from V and 0 bases from J, leaving 3 bases between. The CDR3 sequence is CASSLGVNTEAFF. The CDR3 bases are TGTGCCAGCAGTTTAGGAGTGAACACTGAAGCTTTCTTT.

V usage is TRBV2 and J usage is TRBJ1-6, with D perhaps TRBD1 (5 bases). Trimming cost V 5 bases and J 4 bases, with 6 bases left between them. From germline, CDR1 is SNHLY and CDR2 FYNNEI. The CDR3 consists of 13 residues. The CDR3 region is CASSPGYNSPLHF. The DNA for the CDR3 is TGTGCCAGCAGTCCAGGGTATAATTCACCCCTCCACTTT.

This clone was counted only a few times. The CDR3 reads CASSEGSRVDTF. CDR3 coding DNA: TGTGCCAGCAGTGAGGGAAGTCGCGTCGACACCTTC. The chain has TRBV6-1 and TRBJ1-2; D ambiguous. In germline, CDR1 is MNHNS, CDR2 SASEGT. V shed 3 bases and J shed 12 bases, with 14 bases lying between them. There are 12 residues in the CDR3.

The CDR3 nucleotides read TGTGCCTGGAGACTTACAGGGGGCTCTACTGAAGCTTTCTTT. Translated, it gives CAWRLTGGSTEAFF. The rearrangement links TRBV30 to TRBJ1-1, with 9 bases that match TRBD1. The V and J ends lost 3 bases and 5 bases, in that order; junction bases with no gene match: 7. This CDR3 comprises 14 residues. Germline V CDR1 and CDR2: GTSNPN, SVGIG (reference sequence).

CDR3 nucleotides: TGTGCCAGCAGGGGAGGGACTAGCGATCCCCTCGAGCAGTACGTC. It is translated as CASRGGTSDPLEQYV. V gene TRBV2 combines with J gene TRBJ2-7; 10 bases align to TRBD2. CDR1 SNHLY and CDR2 FYNNEI come from the germline V gene. CDR3 length: 15 amino acids. The trim removed 6 bases at V and 6 bases at J, leaving 11 bases unmatched.

This chain uses TRBV29-1 with TRBJ1-1, with TRBD1 as a possible D gene (6 bases). The V end lost 7 bases, the J end lost 8 bases, and 11 bases lay between the germline ends. CDR1 SQVTM and CDR2 ANQGSEA come from the germline V gene. The CDR3 sequence is 10 residues long. The CDR3 bases are TGCAGCGCCCAGAGGGGGGAAGCTTTCTTT. Amino acid sequence: CSAQRGEAFF.

V is TRBV2 and J is TRBJ1-6; D unresolved. The germline CDR1 and CDR2 sequences are SNHLY and FYNNEI. V shed 6 bases and J shed 7 bases, with 4 bases lying between them. CDR3 length: 11 residues. CDR3 nucleotides: TGTGCCAGCAGGGGAAATTCACCCCTCCACTTT. Translated, it gives CASRGNSPLHF. Combining the CDR3 with reference TRBV2 and TRBJ1-6 gives the whole variable domain EPEVTQTPSHQVTQMGQEVILRCVPISNHLYFYWYRQILGQKVEFLVSFYNNEISEKSEIFDDQFSVERPDGSNFTLKIRSTKLEDSAMYFCASRGNSPLHFGNGTRLTVT.

The CDR3 region has the DNA TGTGCCAGCAGCTCCCCCGCGAACACCGGGGAGCTGTTTTTT. Protein sequence: CASSSPANTGELFF. The V and J genes are TRBV7-3 and TRBJ2-2, with no clear D. Germline CDR1 SGHTA, CDR2 FQGTGA. Trimming cost V 4 bases and J 0 bases, with 6 bases left between them. This CDR3 spans 14 amino acids.

The V call is TRBV5-1, the J call TRBJ2-1; the D is unclear. The germline V and J ends were trimmed by 0 bases and 6 bases, with 16 bases remaining between them. Germline V gene data show CDR1 as SGHRS and CDR2 as YFSETQ. This CDR3 is built from 16 residues. The CDR3 DNA follows: TGCGCCAGCAGCTTGGTGGCGGACCAAAGCATCAATGAGCAGTTCTTC. This gives the protein CASSLVADQSINEQFF.

The chain is built from TRBV30 and TRBJ1-1, with D hard to call. Germline loops: CDR1 GTSNPN, CDR2 SVGIG (reference sequence). The CDR3 length is 15 residues. Trimming removed 7 bases at V and 0 bases at J, with 18 bases between. The CDR3 loop reads CASTEGFALNTEAFF. The CDR3 region has the DNA TGTGCCTCCACCGAAGGATTCGCCCTGAACACTGAAGCTTTCTTT. Looking up the rest from reference TRBV30 and TRBJ1-1 gives the full variable domain: SQTIHQWPATLVQPVGSPLSLECTVEGTSNPNLYWYRQAAGRGLQLLFYSVGIGQISSEVPQNLSASRPQDRQFILSSKKLLLSDSGFYLCASTEGFALNTEAFFGQGTRLTVV.

The chain couples TRBV12-3 or TRBV12-4 to TRBJ2-2, with D perhaps matching TRBD1 (6 bases). Trimming took off 6 bases at V and 9 bases at J, with 11 bases between the two ends. This CDR3 has 12 amino acids. The CDR3 spells CASSSRGRELFF. CDR3 sequence (DNA): TGTGCCAGCAGCTCCAGGGGTAGGGAGCTGTTTTTT.

The CDR3 loop is CASSSRALYGYTF. CDR3 DNA sequence: TGTGCCAGCAGTTCCCGGGCCCTCTATGGCTACACCTTC. This chain links TRBV12-3 or TRBV12-4 with TRBJ1-2; D call uncertain. V gave up 4 bases and J gave up 4 bases, with 10 bases separating them. The CDR3 has 13 amino acids.

V and J are TRBV6-2 or TRBV6-3 and TRBJ2-5, with 8 bases that match TRBD2. The CDR3 has 15 amino acids. Germline V CDR1 and CDR2: MNHEY, SVGEGT. After removal of 2 bases from V and 2 bases from J, the junction contained 4 bases not matched to a gene. CDR3 nucleotide sequence: TGTGCCAGCAGTTACGCGACTAGCGCTCAAGAGACCCAGTACTTC. Amino acid sequence: CASSYATSAQETQYF.

V usage is TRBV9 and J usage is TRBJ2-1; the match to TRBD1 covers 10 bases. Trimming at V came to 4 bases and at J to 8 bases, leaving 12 bases not matched to a gene. There are 16 residues in the CDR3. CDR1 and CDR2 from the germline V gene are SGDLS and YYNGEE. The CDR3 sequence: CASSSLGTGVFDEQFF. The CDR3 DNA reads TGTGCCAGCAGCTCCTTAGGGACAGGGGTATTCGATGAGCAGTTCTTC.

The chain employs TRBV7-9 and TRBJ2-7, with TRBD2 matching 8 bases. J gave up 7 bases and V 1 base, and 3 bases lay outside the gene matches. The germline CDR1 and CDR2 sequences are SEHNR and FQNEAQ (reference sequence). This CDR3 is 13 amino acids long. Here the CDR3 reads CASSLVGGAEQYV. CDR3 bases: TGTGCCAGCAGCTTAGTCGGGGGGGCGGAGCAGTACGTC.

The rearrangement links TRBV21-1 to TRBJ2-7; the D call of TRBD2 is as the table states it, not checked on the DNA. TRBV21-1 is listed as a pseudogene. This CDR3 is built from 14 residues. As DNA, the CDR3 is TGTGCCAGCAGCAAAGGAGGTCCGGGCTACGAGCAGTACGTC. Its translation is CASSKGGPGYEQYV.

This clone was seen a handful of times. V gene TRBV5-1 combines with J gene TRBJ1-3; D not resolved. CDR1 is SGHRS, CDR2 YFSETQ, per germline. V was cut by 0 bases and J by 0 bases, with 7 bases left in between. CDR3 size: 15 residues. CDR3 in amino acids: CASSLGPNSGNTIYF. CDR3 nucleotides: TGCGCCAGCAGCTTGGGACCGAACTCTGGAAACACCATATATTTT. The whole variable domain, remainder taken from reference TRBV5-1 and TRBJ1-3, is KAGVTQTPRYLIKTRGQQVTLSCSPISGHRSVSWYQQTPGQGLQFLFEYFSETQRNKGNFPGRFSGRQFSNSRSEMNVSTLELGDSALYLCASSLGPNSGNTIYFGEGSWLTVV.